This TCR beta chain came from a study of cytomegalovirus exposure and HLA in healthy donors. As for this clone: This specimen includes other DNA sequences encoding the same CDR3.

Vbeta (60) and Jbeta (13) primers were used in the PCR. Only in-frame clones appear in the TCRdb table, and some are missing; sequencing was by immunoSEQ multiplex PCR. Of a few hundred thousand clones listed, 81% are singletons. Germline V lookup: CDR1 WNHNN, CDR2 SYGVQD (reference sequence). Trimming took 6 bases from V and 4 from J; bases not matched to a gene: 9. This CDR3 contains 15 residues. This chain joins TRBV10-1 and TRBJ2-1, with 7 positions matching TRBD1. This clonotype was sampled from a woman aged 60-75 years in good health and CMV-seropositive. The specimen sequenced was PBMCs. CDR3 sequence reads: CASSPGTAKYNEQFF. CDR3 coding DNA: TGCGCCAGCAGCCCCGGGACAGCGAAATACAATGAGCAGTTCTTC.